The 12 T cell receptor beta chains reported below all come from one sample, sequenced in a study of shared clonotypes between healthy human individuals. The naive CD8 population came from CD45RO-negative cells selected for CCR7, without terminally differentiated effector memory CD45RA+ cells. Profiled with immunoSEQ multiplex PCR; TCRdb holds only in-frame clones, not every one. The table includes over 2 million clones, about 95% detected once. Sequenced material: naive CD8+ T cells sorted from blood. All receptors come from a man between 18 and 35 years old in good health.

This clone occurred once. This CDR3 is also generated by other DNA sequences in the sample. This chain links TRBV4-3 with TRBJ2-7; 12 bases are a match to TRBD2. Trimming removed 3 bases from V and 1 base from J; junction bases left unmatched: 1. The CDR3 contains 15 residues. CDR1 LGHNA and CDR2 YSLEER come from the germline V gene. CDR3 loop: CASSQLAGGSYEQYF. In DNA form, the CDR3 reads TGCGCCAGCAGCCAGCTAGCGGGAGGGTCCTACGAGCAGTACTTC.

This clone has a single count. This sequence joins TRBV13 and TRBJ1-2; 7 nucleotides line up with TRBD1. Germline V CDR1 and CDR2: PRHDT, FYEKMQ (reference sequence). J gave up 1 base and V 3 bases, and 2 bases lay outside the gene matches. The CDR3 covers 14 residues. The CDR3 reads CASSLDRSNYGYTF. In nucleotides, the CDR3 is TGTGCCAGCAGCTTGGACAGGAGTAACTATGGCTACACCTTC.

The chain carries TRBV21-1 and TRBJ2-7; TRBD1 is the table's D call, not checked against the DNA. TRBV21-1 constitutes a pseudogene. This CDR3 contains 15 residues. The CDR3 protein is CASSNRGRSSYEQYF. DNA for the CDR3: TGTGCCAGCAGCAACAGGGGGAGAAGCTCCTACGAGCAGTACTTC.

J is TRBJ2-5 and V is TRBV28, with D tentatively TRBD1 (6 bases). The germline V gene encodes CDR1 MDHEN and CDR2 SYDVKM. The CDR3 spans 14 residues. V was pared by 8 bases and J by 5 bases, with 18 bases between. CDR3 DNA sequence: TGTGCCAGCGGAGAATTACAGGGTGGGGAGACCCAGTACTTC. Its protein is CASGELQGGETQYF.

The rearrangement uses TRBV6-1 and TRBJ1-1, with TRBD1 matching 8 bases. The CDR3 spans 12 residues. Germline CDR1 reads MNHNS; CDR2 reads SASEGT. CDR3 sequence (DNA): TGTCGGACAGGGATCTCGAACACTGAAGCTTTCTTT. This encodes CRTGISNTEAFF.

This chain links TRBV6-4 with TRBJ2-1; TRBD1 is a possible D gene (5 bases). The CDR3 contains 16 residues. V was pared by 6 bases and J by 15 bases, with 30 bases between. CDR1 MRHNA and CDR2 SNTAGT come from the germline V gene. In DNA form, the CDR3 reads TGTGCCAGCAGGACGAAAAGAAGACCAGGGATAAGAATCCCGTTCTTC. Encoded protein: CASRTKRRPGIRIPFF.

This clone was recorded only once. The sample contains more than one DNA sequence encoding this CDR3. V is TRBV7-6 and J is TRBJ2-3; weak D call: TRBD2 (7 bases). Trimming shortened V by 1 base and J by 3 bases, and 11 bases separated the two germline ends. Germline V gene data show CDR1 as SGHVS and CDR2 as FNYEAQ. The CDR3 is 15 amino acids. The CDR3 spells CASSLGGGPTDTQYF. The CDR3, as DNA: TGTGCCAGCAGCTTAGGGGGGGGCCCTACAGATACGCAGTATTTT.

The chain recombines TRBV29-1 with TRBJ2-7; no clear D gene. Germline CDR1 reads SQVTM; CDR2 reads ANQGSEA. The CDR3 covers 13 residues. Trimming pared 4 bases from V and 3 bases from J, leaving 13 bases between. CDR3 loop: CSVVTDSLYEQYF. DNA of the CDR3: TGCAGCGTTGTAACAGATAGTCTCTACGAGCAGTACTTC.

This clone was detected once. This chain links TRBV5-4 with TRBJ2-1; 7 nucleotides line up with TRBD2. V was clipped by 4 bases and J by 2 bases; unmatched bases: 6. Germline V gives CDR1 SGHNT, CDR2 YYREEE (reference sequence). The CDR3 is 15 amino acids. For the CDR3, the DNA is TGTGCCAGCAGCACCTTGGGGGGGACCTACAATGAGCAGTTCTTC. Translating it yields CASSTLGGTYNEQFF.

The genes are TRBV9 and TRBJ2-3; 7 bases agree with TRBD1. The CDR3 runs 16 residues. The germline V gene encodes CDR1 SGDLS and CDR2 YYNGEE. The J segment lost 0 bases and the V segment lost 4 bases, leaving 8 bases of the junction unmatched. The CDR3 DNA is TGTGCCAGCAGCTTCACCGACAGGGTGAGCACAGATACGCAGTATTTT. It is translated as CASSFTDRVSTDTQYF.

As regards this clone: The same CDR3 can be traced to other DNA sequences in this sample. The V and J genes are TRBV6-5 and TRBJ1-1, with D unclear. The germline V gene encodes CDR1 MNHEY and CDR2 SVGAGI. Trimming stripped 2 bases from V and 4 bases from J, with 5 bases between. CDR3 size: 12 residues. The CDR3 is CASSYAGTEAFF. DNA of the CDR3: TGTGCCAGCAGTTACGCGGGCACTGAAGCTTTCTTT.

In regard to this clone: Other DNA sequences in this specimen translate into the identical CDR3. This chain links TRBV9 with TRBJ1-1; D is ambiguous. CDR1 is SGDLS, CDR2 YYNGEE, per germline. Trimming stripped 3 bases from V and 5 bases from J, with 11 bases between. The length of the CDR3 is 13 residues. The CDR3 DNA is TGTGCCAGCAGCGCCGGGGATGGGACTGAAGCTTTCTTT. The encoded protein is CASSAGDGTEAFF.